Presented here are 20 T cell receptor beta chains from one specimen sequenced in a study of blood T cell repertoires in COVID-19. Measured with immunoSEQ multiplex PCR; TCRdb has only the in-frame clones, and not every one. The data contain fewer than 350,000 clones, 88% of them singletons. The sequenced material came from PBMCs or T cells enriched from blood (not recorded which). The source is a woman aged 60-75 years in a cohort exposed to, infected with or recovered from COVID-19 (not recorded which).

Regarding this clone: At one boundary the junction diverges from the germline segment, which might be a read error. This chain joins TRBV28 and TRBJ1-4; TRBD1 aligns across 8 bases. The CDR3 is 12 residues long. Germline lookup yields CDR1 MDHEN and CDR2 SYDVKM. CDR3 protein: CASSSPVTGGVF. DNA of the CDR3: TGTGCCAGCAGTTCCCCGGTAACAGGGGGAGTTTTT.

V is TRBV19 and J is TRBJ1-2, with D perhaps matching TRBD1 (5 bases). The CDR3 covers 13 residues. Germline V gives CDR1 LNHDA, CDR2 SQIVND (reference sequence). Trimming removed 3 bases from V and 4 bases from J, with 9 bases in between. CDR3 protein: CASSIDSFYGYTF. The CDR3 DNA sequence: TGTGCCAGTAGTATCGACAGCTTCTATGGCTACACCTTC.

In its sample, this clone was seen once. J is TRBJ2-3 and V is TRBV5-4; 9 nucleotides agree with TRBD2. CDR1 and CDR2 from the germline V gene are SGHNT and YYREEE (reference sequence). This CDR3 has 16 residues. V gave up 2 bases and J gave up 2 bases; unmatched junction bases: 6. The CDR3 spells CASSFSGRVSTDTQYF. DNA of the CDR3: TGTGCCAGCAGCTTTAGCGGGAGAGTTTCCACAGATACGCAGTATTTT.

The chain recombines TRBV28 with TRBJ2-4; 7 nucleotides line up with TRBD2. The CDR3 contains 12 residues. After removal of 6 bases from V and 7 bases from J, the junction contained 3 bases not matched to a gene. Germline assignment: CDR1 MDHEN and CDR2 SYDVKM. The CDR3 loop reads CASSGGGNIQYF. The CDR3 nucleotides are TGTGCCAGCAGCGGGGGAGGGAACATTCAGTACTTC.

The gene calls are TRBV28 and TRBJ2-5; D is perhaps TRBD2 (6 bases). The V end lost 8 bases, the J end lost 2 bases, and 9 bases lay between the germline ends. CDR3 length: 12 amino acids. From germline, CDR1 is MDHEN and CDR2 SYDVKM. CDR3: CASGGLQETQYF. The CDR3 DNA reads TGTGCCAGCGGGGGACTTCAAGAGACCCAGTACTTC.

This chain joins TRBV2 and TRBJ1-5; 11 bases are shared with TRBD1. The CDR3 has 16 amino acids. Germline-derived CDR1 and CDR2 are SNHLY and FYNNEI. V shed 6 bases, J shed 5 bases, and the junction held 9 bases outside the gene matches. CDR3 sequence reads: CASSSSGTGGYQPQHF. The CDR3 region has the DNA TGTGCCAGCAGCTCTAGTGGGACAGGGGGGTATCAGCCCCAGCATTTT.

The chain employs TRBV2 and TRBJ2-1; D unresolved. Germline values: CDR1 SNHLY, CDR2 FYNNEI. This CDR3 has 12 amino acids. V was trimmed by 6 bases and J by 2 bases, leaving 5 bases between them. The CDR3 bases are TGTGCCAGCAGAAGCACCTACAATGAGCAGTTCTTC. Protein: CASRSTYNEQFF.

The V call is TRBV5-1, the J call TRBJ1-4; 7 bases match TRBD1. CDR1 is SGHRS, CDR2 YFSETQ, per germline. This CDR3 is 14 amino acids long. V was clipped by 3 bases and J by 6 bases; unmatched bases: 5. CDR3: CASSSDRVYEKLFF. The CDR3 nucleotides read TGCGCCAGCAGCTCAGACAGGGTTTATGAAAAACTGTTTTTT.

The rearrangement joins TRBV4-3 to TRBJ1-1; D is perhaps TRBD1 (6 bases). The V gene lost 2 bases and the J gene lost 1 base, with 14 bases spanning the gap. Germline values: CDR1 LGHNA, CDR2 YSLEER. The CDR3 runs 16 residues. This chain's CDR3 is CASSQLQAGENTEAFF. The CDR3 DNA follows: TGCGCCAGCAGCCAATTACAGGCAGGGGAGAACACTGAAGCTTTCTTT.

This clone turned up a few times. This chain uses TRBV5-6 with TRBJ1-2, with D unresolved. This CDR3 is built from 14 residues. V was cut by 2 bases and J by 0 bases, with 8 bases left in between. In germline, CDR1 is SGHDT, CDR2 YYEEEE. This CDR3 is CASSFYESNYGYTF. The CDR3 region has the DNA TGTGCCAGCAGCTTTTATGAGTCTAACTATGGCTACACCTTC.

V usage is TRBV7-6 and J usage is TRBJ2-5; 7 bases fit TRBD2. From germline, CDR1 is SGHVS and CDR2 FNYEAQ. The junction had 11 bases not matched to a gene; V was cut back by 5 bases and J by 5 bases. The CDR3 contains 15 residues. CDR3 nucleotide sequence: TGTGCCAGCAGCCCCGGGGTGGGGAGGGAGGAGACCCAGTACTTC. Amino acids: CASSPGVGREETQYF.

This sequence joins TRBV11-3 and TRBJ1-1; no definite D call. In germline, CDR1 is SGHNT, CDR2 YENEEA. The V and J ends lost 3 bases and 4 bases respectively, with 12 bases between them. This CDR3 has 14 residues. The CDR3 is CASSLSQAGTEAFF. As DNA, the CDR3 is TGTGCCAGCAGCTTGAGCCAGGCGGGCACTGAAGCTTTCTTT.

This chain connects TRBV5-4 to TRBJ2-1; TRBD2 aligns across 7 bases. Unmatched junction bases numbered 5, after V lost 1 base and J lost 10 bases. Germline lookup yields CDR1 SGHNT and CDR2 YYREEE (reference sequence). The CDR3 length is 13 residues. The DNA of the CDR3 is TGTGCCAGCAGCTTGACAGCGGGACGGGAGCAGTTCTTC. Protein: CASSLTAGREQFF. The entire variable domain, with the rest obtained from reference TRBV5-4 and TRBJ2-1, is as follows: ETGVTQSPTHLIKTRGQQVTLRCSSQSGHNTVSWYQQALGQGPQFIFQYYREEENGRGNFPPRFSGLQFPNYSSELNVNALELDDSALYLCASSLTAGREQFFGPGTRLTVL.

The chain uses TRBV5-1 and TRBJ1-2, with TRBD1 matching 8 bases. The CDR3 is made up of 13 amino acids. Germline V lookup: CDR1 SGHRS, CDR2 YFSETQ. The junction had 9 bases not matched to a gene; V was cut back by 6 bases and J by 8 bases. The CDR3 nucleotides are TGCGCCAGCACCCCGGGACAGGCGTACGGCTACACCTTC. This codes for CASTPGQAYGYTF.

The gene calls are TRBV27 and TRBJ1-5; 10 bases line up with TRBD1. This CDR3 has 16 amino acids. Trimming removed 10 bases from V and 3 bases from J; junction bases left unmatched: 12. Germline V CDR1 and CDR2: MNHEY, SMNVEV (reference sequence). This chain's CDR3 is CATRQGAGSVNQPQHF. The CDR3 DNA reads as TGTGCCACCCGACAGGGGGCAGGTTCCGTCAATCAGCCCCAGCATTTT.

The chain combines TRBV6-5 with TRBJ1-2; possibly TRBD1 for D (6 bases). This CDR3 region has 13 residues. Germline CDR1 MNHEY, CDR2 SVGAGI. Deletions cut 6 bases from V and 5 bases from J, with 13 bases between. CDR3 DNA sequence: TGTGCCAGCAGGGGCGGACAGTTTTATGGCTACACCTTC. Amino acids: CASRGGQFYGYTF.

The CDR3 reads CASSLWQGTYNSPLHF. CDR3 in DNA: TGTGCCAGCAGCTTATGGCAGGGTACCTATAATTCACCCCTCCACTTT. The chain combines TRBV7-9 with TRBJ1-6, with TRBD1 as a possible D gene (5 bases). The CDR3 has 16 amino acids. Looked up from germline, CDR1 is SEHNR and CDR2 is FQNEAQ (reference sequence). Trimming removed 2 bases at V and 2 bases at J, with 10 bases between. The whole variable domain, remainder taken from reference TRBV7-9 and TRBJ1-6, is DTGVSQNPRHKITKRGQNVTFRCDPISEHNRLYWYRQTLGQGPEFLTYFQNEAQLEKSRLLSDRFSAERPKGSFSTLEIQRTEQGDSAMYLCASSLWQGTYNSPLHFGNGTRLTVT.

This clone showed up just a few times. The chain carries TRBV11-2 and TRBJ1-1; D is ambiguous. The CDR3 runs to 13 residues. Trimming removed 5 bases at V and 3 bases at J, with 10 bases between. Per germline, CDR1 SGHAT and CDR2 FQNNGV. The CDR3 DNA reads as TGTGCCAGCAGCCCAACTTCTTACACTGAAGCTTTCTTT. Residues: CASSPTSYTEAFF.

The V and J genes are TRBV19 and TRBJ2-3, with unresolved D. CDR1 and CDR2 from the germline V gene are LNHDA and SQIVND (reference sequence). This CDR3 region has 13 residues. V was clipped by 7 bases and J by 2 bases, with 10 bases between them. The CDR3 is CASNSGFTDTQYF. Written as DNA, the CDR3 is TGTGCCAGTAACTCAGGATTCACAGATACGCAGTATTTT.

This chain connects TRBV6-2 or TRBV6-3 to TRBJ1-1; D is ambiguous. V gave up 0 bases and J gave up 1 base, with 6 bases separating them. The germline V gene has CDR1 MNHEY and CDR2 SVGEGT. The CDR3 is made up of 14 amino acids. CDR3 nucleotides: TGTGCCAGCAGTTACTCGGCCGCGAACACTGAAGCTTTCTTT. Its protein product is CASSYSAANTEAFF.